This T cell receptor beta chain came from a study of Tregs in tolerant kidney transplant recipients. This clone has only one observation. The method was immunoSEQ multiplex PCR; TCRdb's version includes in-frame clones alone and lacks a portion of them. The sample consists of around 70,000 clones, 80% to 95% of them appearing once. V shed 3 bases and J shed 5 bases, with 17 bases lying between them. The CDR3 has 15 amino acids. Germline V gene data show CDR1 as SGDLS and CDR2 as YYNGEE. The sample in question was CD8+ T cells from blood, obtained before the transplant. The chain recombines TRBV9 with TRBJ2-5; the D gene is possibly TRBD2 (5 bases). This sequence originates from a human donor who received a combined kidney and bone marrow transplant. The CDR3 protein is CASSGADGPGETQYF. The CDR3 DNA follows: TGTGCCAGCAGCGGTGCGGACGGACCGGGGGAGACCCAGTACTTC.